This T cell receptor (beta chain) was captured in a study of CD8+ T cells in alopecia areata. As to treatment: oral pan-JAK inhibitor, 5-10 mg twice daily. Sequencing used cDNA as its template, made by extracting RNA and reverse transcribing it. Some clones are missing from TCRdb's copy, which holds only in-frame ones; the method was immunoSEQ multiplex PCR. This table has 95,000 to 150,000 clones, roughly 55% appearing once. The CDR3 contains 14 residues. CDR1 is SSHAT, CDR2 FNYEAQ, per germline (reference sequence). V was trimmed by 4 bases and J by 0 bases, leaving 8 bases between them. The sample here was CD4+ T cells sorted from blood, taken at week 4, from a patient treated with tofacitinib. The V gene is TRBV7-7, the J gene TRBJ2-3; tentatively, D is TRBD2 (5 bases). The clonotype was recovered from a human donor with alopecia areata. CDR3: CASSSDLSTDTQYF. The CDR3 nucleotides read TGTGCCAGCAGCTCGGACTTAAGCACAGATACGCAGTATTTT.